This T cell receptor beta chain originates from a study of cytomegalovirus exposure and HLA in healthy donors. Study summary: A previous analysis identified 95 million to 120 million unique TCR beta sequences derived from some 170 million T cells.

Turning to this clone: Its antigen is not identified.

General observations from the study: Trimming of TCR beta V- and J-genes showed a link, identified in a later analysis, to a missense DCLRE1C variant. The study designated about 180 TCR beta chains cytomegalovirus-associated.

While unrecorded immune exposures were likely, the donors were nominally healthy when sampled. The PCR ran on 60 Vbeta and 13 Jbeta primers. Measured with immunoSEQ multiplex PCR; TCRdb has only the in-frame clones, and not every one. The sample records more than 150,000 clones, 77% being singletons. The CDR3 contains 14 residues. Deletions cut 0 bases from V and 8 bases from J, with 13 bases between. The germline gives CDR1 MNHNS, CDR2 SASEGT. This sequence originates from a man between 18 and 35 years old in good health and CMV-seronegative. This chain connects TRBV6-1 to TRBJ1-2, with D perhaps TRBD1 (5 bases). The sample comprised PBMCs. CDR3 loop: CASSEARGLGGYTF. The CDR3 DNA sequence: TGTGCCAGCAGTGAAGCGCGGGGGTTGGGCGGCTACACCTTC.